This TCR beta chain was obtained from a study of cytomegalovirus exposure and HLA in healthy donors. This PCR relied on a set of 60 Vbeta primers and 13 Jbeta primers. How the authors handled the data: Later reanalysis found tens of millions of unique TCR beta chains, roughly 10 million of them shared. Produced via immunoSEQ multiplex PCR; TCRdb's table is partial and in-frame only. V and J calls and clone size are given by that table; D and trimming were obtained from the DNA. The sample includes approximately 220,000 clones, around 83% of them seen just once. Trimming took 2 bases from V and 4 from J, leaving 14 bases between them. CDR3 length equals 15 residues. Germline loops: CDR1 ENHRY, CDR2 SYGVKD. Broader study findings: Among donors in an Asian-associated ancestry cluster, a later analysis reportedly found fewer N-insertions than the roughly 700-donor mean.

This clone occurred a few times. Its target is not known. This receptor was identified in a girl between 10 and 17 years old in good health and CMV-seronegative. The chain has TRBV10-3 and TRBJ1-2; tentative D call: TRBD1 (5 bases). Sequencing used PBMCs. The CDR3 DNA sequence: TGTGCCATCAGTGAGGACGACCGGGGGGGCTATGGCTACACCTTC. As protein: CAISEDDRGGYGYTF.